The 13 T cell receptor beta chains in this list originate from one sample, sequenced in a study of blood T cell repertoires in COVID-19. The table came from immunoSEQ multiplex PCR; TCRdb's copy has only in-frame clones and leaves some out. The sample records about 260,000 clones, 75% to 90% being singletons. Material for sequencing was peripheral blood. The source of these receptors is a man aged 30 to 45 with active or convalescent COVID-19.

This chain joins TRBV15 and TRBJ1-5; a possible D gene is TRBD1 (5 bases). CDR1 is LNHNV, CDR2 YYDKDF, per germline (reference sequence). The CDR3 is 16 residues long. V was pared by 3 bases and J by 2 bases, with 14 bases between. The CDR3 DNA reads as TGTGCCACCAGCAGTCGAGTAGTACAGGGCAATCAGCCCCAGCATTTT. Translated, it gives CATSSRVVQGNQPQHF.

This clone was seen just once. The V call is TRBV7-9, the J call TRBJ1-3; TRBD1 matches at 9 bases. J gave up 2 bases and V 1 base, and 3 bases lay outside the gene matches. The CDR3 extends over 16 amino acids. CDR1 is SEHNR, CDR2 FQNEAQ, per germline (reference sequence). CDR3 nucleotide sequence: TGTGCCAGCAGCTTAGGGACAGGGGTGACTGGAAACACCATATATTTT. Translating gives CASSLGTGVTGNTIYF. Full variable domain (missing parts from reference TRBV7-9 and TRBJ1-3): DTGVSQNPRHKITKRGQNVTFRCDPISEHNRLYWYRQTLGQGPEFLTYFQNEAQLEKSRLLSDRFSAERPKGSFSTLEIQRTEQGDSAMYLCASSLGTGVTGNTIYFGEGSWLTVV.

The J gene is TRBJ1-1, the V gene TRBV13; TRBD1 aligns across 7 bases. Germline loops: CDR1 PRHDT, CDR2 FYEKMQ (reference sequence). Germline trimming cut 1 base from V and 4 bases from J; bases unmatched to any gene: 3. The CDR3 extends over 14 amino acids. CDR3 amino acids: CASSLAGGITEAFF. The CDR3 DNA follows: TGTGCCAGCAGCTTAGCAGGGGGAATCACTGAAGCTTTCTTT.

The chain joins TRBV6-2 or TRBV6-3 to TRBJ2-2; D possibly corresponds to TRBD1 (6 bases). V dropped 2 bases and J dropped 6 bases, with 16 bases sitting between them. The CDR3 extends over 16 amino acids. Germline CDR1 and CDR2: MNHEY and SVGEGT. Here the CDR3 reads CASSYPSQGKAGELFF. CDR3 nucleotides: TGTGCCAGCAGTTACCCGTCCCAGGGGAAAGCCGGGGAGCTGTTTTTT.

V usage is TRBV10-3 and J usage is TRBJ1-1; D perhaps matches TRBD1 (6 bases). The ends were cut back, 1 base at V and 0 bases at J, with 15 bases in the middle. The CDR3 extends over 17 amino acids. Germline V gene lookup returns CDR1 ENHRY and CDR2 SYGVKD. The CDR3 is CAISEFGQQLMNTEAFF. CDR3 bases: TGTGCCATCAGTGAGTTCGGACAGCAACTTATGAACACTGAAGCTTTCTTT.

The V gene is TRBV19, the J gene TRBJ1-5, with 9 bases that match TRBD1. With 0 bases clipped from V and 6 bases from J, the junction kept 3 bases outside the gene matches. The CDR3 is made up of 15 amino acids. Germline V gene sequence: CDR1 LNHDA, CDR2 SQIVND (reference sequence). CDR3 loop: CASSIDGTGSQPQHF. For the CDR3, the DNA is TGTGCCAGTAGTATAGATGGGACAGGGTCTCAGCCCCAGCATTTT.

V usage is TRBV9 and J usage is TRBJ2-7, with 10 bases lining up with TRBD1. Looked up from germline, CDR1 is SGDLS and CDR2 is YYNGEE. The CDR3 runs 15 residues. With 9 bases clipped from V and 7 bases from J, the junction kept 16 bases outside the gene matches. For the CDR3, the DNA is TGTGCCAACATGTCCCCGGGACAGGGGTCAATGGAGCAGTACTTC. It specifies CANMSPGQGSMEQYF.

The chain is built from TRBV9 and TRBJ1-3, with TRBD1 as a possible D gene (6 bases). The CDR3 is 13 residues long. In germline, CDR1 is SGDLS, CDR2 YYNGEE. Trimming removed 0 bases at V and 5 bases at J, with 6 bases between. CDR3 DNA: TGTGCCAGCAGCGTAGGGGACAGAAACACCATATATTTT. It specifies CASSVGDRNTIYF.

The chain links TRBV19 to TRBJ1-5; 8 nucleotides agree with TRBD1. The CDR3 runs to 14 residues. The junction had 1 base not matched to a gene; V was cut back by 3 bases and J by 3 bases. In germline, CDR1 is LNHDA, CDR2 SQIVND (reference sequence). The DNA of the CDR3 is TGTGCCAGTAGTATGGGACAGGACAATCAGCCCCAGCATTTT. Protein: CASSMGQDNQPQHF.

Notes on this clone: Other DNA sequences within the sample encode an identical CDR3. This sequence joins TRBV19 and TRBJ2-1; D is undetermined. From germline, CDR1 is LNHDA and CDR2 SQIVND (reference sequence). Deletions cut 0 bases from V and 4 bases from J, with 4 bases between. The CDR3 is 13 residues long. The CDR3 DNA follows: TGTGCCAGTAGTATAGACAGTTACAATGAGCAGTTCTTC. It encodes CASSIDSYNEQFF.

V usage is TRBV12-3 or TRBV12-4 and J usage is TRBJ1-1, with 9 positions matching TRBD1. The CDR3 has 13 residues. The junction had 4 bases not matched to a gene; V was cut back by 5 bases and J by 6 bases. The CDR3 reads CASSLQGASEAFF. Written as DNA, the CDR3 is TGTGCCAGCAGTCTACAGGGGGCCTCTGAAGCTTTCTTT.

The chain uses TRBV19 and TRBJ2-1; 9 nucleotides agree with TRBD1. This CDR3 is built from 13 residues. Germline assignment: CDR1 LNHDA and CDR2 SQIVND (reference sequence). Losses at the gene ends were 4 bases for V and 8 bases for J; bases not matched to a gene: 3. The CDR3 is CASSTTGGYEQFF. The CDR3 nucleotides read TGTGCCAGTAGTACCACAGGGGGCTATGAGCAGTTCTTC.

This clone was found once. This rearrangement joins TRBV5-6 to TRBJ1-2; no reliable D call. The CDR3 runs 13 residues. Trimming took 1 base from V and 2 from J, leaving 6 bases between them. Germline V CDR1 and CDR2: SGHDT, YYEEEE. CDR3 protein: CASSLSGNYGYTF. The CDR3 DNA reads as TGTGCCAGCAGCTTGTCGGGGAACTATGGCTACACCTTC.